This T cell receptor beta chain was identified during a study of blood T cell repertoires in COVID-19. Study background: Samples of COVID-19 (acute and convalescent) were obtained from the United States, Italy and Spain. Nucleic acid was either cDNA or gDNA, and it came from T cells, B-cell-depleted T cells, or PBMCs.

Generated by immunoSEQ multiplex PCR, the TCRdb table keeps only in-frame clones and is missing some. The sample lists a few hundred thousand clones; around 82% were seen once. V lost 3 bases to trimming and J lost 4 bases; unmatched junction nucleotides: 0. Germline lookup yields CDR1 LGHNA and CDR2 YNFKEQ. The CDR3 consists of 13 residues. Sequencing input: peripheral blood. This chain joins TRBV4-2 and TRBJ2-1, with 7 bases aligning to TRBD1. This TCR came from a woman over 75 with acute or convalescent COVID-19. CDR3 bases: TGTGCCAGCAGCCAGGGACAGTACAATGAGCAGTTCTTC. Translated: CASSQGQYNEQFF.